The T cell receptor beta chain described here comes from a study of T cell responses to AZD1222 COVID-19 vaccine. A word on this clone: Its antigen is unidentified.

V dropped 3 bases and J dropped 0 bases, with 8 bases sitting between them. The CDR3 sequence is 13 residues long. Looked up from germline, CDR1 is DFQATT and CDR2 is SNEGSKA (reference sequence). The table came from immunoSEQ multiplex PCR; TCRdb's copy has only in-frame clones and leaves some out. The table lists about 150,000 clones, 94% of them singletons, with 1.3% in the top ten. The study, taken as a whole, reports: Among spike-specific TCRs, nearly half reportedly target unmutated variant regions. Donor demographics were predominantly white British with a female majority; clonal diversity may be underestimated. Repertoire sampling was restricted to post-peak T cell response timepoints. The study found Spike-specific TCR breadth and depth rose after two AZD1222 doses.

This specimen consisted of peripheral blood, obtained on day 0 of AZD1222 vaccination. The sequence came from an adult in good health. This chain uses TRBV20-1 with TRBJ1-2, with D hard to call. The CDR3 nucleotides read TGCAGTGCTAGTTGGGCTGCTAACTATGGCTACACCTTC. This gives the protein CSASWAANYGYTF.